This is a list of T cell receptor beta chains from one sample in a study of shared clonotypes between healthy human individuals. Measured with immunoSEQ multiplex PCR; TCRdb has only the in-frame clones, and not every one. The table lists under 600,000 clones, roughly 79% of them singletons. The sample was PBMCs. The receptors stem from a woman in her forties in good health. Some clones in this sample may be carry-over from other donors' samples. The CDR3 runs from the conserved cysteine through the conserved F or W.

CAISENAGGLTNEKLFF	TRBV10-3	17	TRBJ1-4
CASSEGQGVIQETQYF	TRBV2	16	TRBJ2-5
CASSLARAGGIGELFF	TRBV5-1	16	TRBJ2-2
CASSLGTAGYTF	TRBV7-2	12	TRBJ1-2
CASSLPLGGRATYEQYF	TRBV7-9	17	TRBJ2-7
CASSTQAGYEQYF	TRBV7-2	13	TRBJ2-7
CAIRGRGLAGEITDTQYF	TRBV10-3	18	TRBJ2-3
CASSWGGLATDTQYF	TRBV7-9	15	TRBJ2-3
CASSLGTVQETQYF	TRBV5-1	14	TRBJ2-5
CATSRDLASGQETQYF	TRBV15	16	TRBJ2-5
CASSPRRSTDTQYF	TRBV7-9	14	TRBJ2-3
CASSVRPVDTEAFF	TRBV7-6	14	TRBJ1-1
CASSHWDSRETQYF	TRBV28	14	TRBJ2-5
CASSDWREGSEQFF	TRBV7-9	14	TRBJ2-1
CASSFPNRVGNEQFF	TRBV28	15	TRBJ2-1
CATFPGGGAGEYEQYF	TRBV28	16	TRBJ2-7
CAWRPPWSSGNTIYF	TRBV30	15	TRBJ1-3
CASSSQGVPYEQYF	TRBV9	14	TRBJ2-7
CASSIDNSFFATGELFF	TRBV19	17	TRBJ2-2
CASRAGGTAKNIQYF	TRBV5-4	15	TRBJ2-4
CASRENRASNQPQHF	TRBV6-1	15	TRBJ1-5
CASSFRSGRAGETQYF	TRBV11-3	16	TRBJ2-5
CASSLSSIHEQYF	TRBV5-6	13	TRBJ2-7
CASSLPTRSYEQYF	TRBV5-4	14	TRBJ2-7
CASSQEEGGPYEQYF	TRBV4-2	15	TRBJ2-7
CAWRIPGQGFSYEQYF	TRBV30	16	TRBJ2-7
CASSLGTSGANEQFF	TRBV27	15	TRBJ2-1
CASSLLAVPYEQYF	TRBV6-5	14	TRBJ2-7
CASRPGLAGYEQYF	TRBV6-5	14	TRBJ2-7